One sample yielded the 15 T cell receptor beta chains listed below, sequenced in a study of T cell responses to AZD1222 COVID-19 vaccine. The repertoire was sequenced with immunoSEQ multiplex PCR; TCRdb's copy has only in-frame clones and lacks some. The repertoire holds approximately 79,000 clones, with approximately 86% as singletons. Sequences were derived from peripheral blood, sampled on day 0 of AZD1222 vaccination. These receptor sequences come from an adult in good health.

The chain couples TRBV6-5 to TRBJ2-3; 8 bases are a match to TRBD2. Germline V CDR1 and CDR2: MNHEY, SVGAGI. The CDR3 is made up of 14 amino acids. Germline trimming cut 11 bases from V and 0 bases from J; bases unmatched to any gene: 7. The CDR3 nucleotides are TGTGCCTGGTGGGTAGCGGGGAGCACAGATACGCAGTATTTT. This sequence encodes CAWWVAGSTDTQYF.

The chain links TRBV30 to TRBJ2-3; D is possibly TRBD2 (5 bases). CDR3 size: 13 residues. Trimming cost V 2 bases and J 2 bases, with 8 bases left between them. CDR1 is GTSNPN, CDR2 SVGIG, per germline (reference sequence). The CDR3 region is CAWSPGVTDTQYF. CDR3 in DNA: TGTGCCTGGAGTCCCGGGGTCACAGATACGCAGTATTTT.

The V and J genes are TRBV4-2 and TRBJ2-7, with 10 nucleotides matching TRBD2. V shed 0 bases, J shed 0 bases, and the junction held 8 bases outside the gene matches. The CDR3 is 18 residues long. Germline V gene data show CDR1 as LGHNA and CDR2 as YNFKEQ. As DNA, the CDR3 is TGTGCCAGCAGCCAAGAGGAAGCGGGAGGGAGTCTCTCCTACGAGCAGTACTTC. Translated: CASSQEEAGGSLSYEQYF.

The gene calls are TRBV9 and TRBJ1-1; a weak D match, TRBD1 (5 bases). The germline gives CDR1 SGDLS, CDR2 YYNGEE. The CDR3 has 12 residues. Trimming shortened V by 5 bases and J by 0 bases, and 5 bases separated the two germline ends. The DNA for the CDR3 is TGTGCCAGCAGGGGGCTGAACACTGAAGCTTTCTTT. Translating gives CASRGLNTEAFF. The variable domain in full, with the rest retrieved from reference TRBV9 and TRBJ1-1, is DSGVTQTPKHLITATGQRVTLRCSPRSGDLSVYWYQQSLDQGLQFLIQYYNGEERAKGNILERFSAQQFPDLHSELNLSSLELGDSALYFCASRGLNTEAFFGQGTRLTVV.

Concerning this clone itself: One end of the junction varies from germline; a read error may be responsible. The chain has TRBV5-1 and TRBJ2-5, with 13 bases that match TRBD2. This CDR3 is 17 amino acids long. Per germline, CDR1 SGHRS and CDR2 YFSETQ. Written as DNA, the CDR3 is TGCGCCAGCTGCTTGGGGACTAGCGGGGTAACTTGGGAGACCCAGTACTTC. Encoded protein: CASCLGTSGVTWETQYF. The full variable domain, with the rest looked up from reference TRBV5-1 and TRBJ2-5, is KAGVTQTPRYLIKTRGQQVTLSCSPISGHRSVSWYQQTPGQGLQFLFEYFSETQRNKGNFPGRFSGRQFSNSRSEMNVSTLELGDSALYLCASCLGTSGVTWETQYFGPGTRLLVL.

Only a few counts were recorded for this clone. V gene TRBV19 combines with J gene TRBJ1-5; D gene unclear. The V end was cut by 3 bases, the J end by 4 bases, with 7 bases between. This CDR3 contains 13 residues. Per germline, CDR1 LNHDA and CDR2 SQIVND (reference sequence). For the CDR3, the DNA is TGTGCCAGTAGTATCCGGGCGAATCAGCCCCAGCATTTT. This encodes CASSIRANQPQHF.

The chain recombines TRBV9 with TRBJ2-3; D is possibly TRBD1 or TRBD2 (6 bases each). Germline V gene lookup returns CDR1 SGDLS and CDR2 YYNGEE. CDR3 length: 12 residues. Trimming removed 7 bases from V and 5 bases from J, with 11 bases in between. CDR3 in DNA: TGTGCCAGCGCCAGGGGACTAGATACGCAGTATTTT. Encoded protein: CASARGLDTQYF.

This clone was seen a handful of times. The chain carries TRBV2 and TRBJ2-5, with a tentative D call TRBD1 (6 bases). Germline lookup yields CDR1 SNHLY and CDR2 FYNNEI. The CDR3 extends over 11 amino acids. V gave up 6 bases and J gave up 5 bases, with 7 bases separating them. The CDR3 sequence: CASRTGETQYF. In DNA form, the CDR3 reads TGTGCCAGCAGAACAGGGGAGACCCAGTACTTC.

The CDR3 here is CASSQVGLAGLSYNEQFF. CDR3 nucleotides: TGTGCCAGCAGCCAAGTGGGACTAGCGGGACTTTCCTACAATGAGCAGTTCTTC. The chain links TRBV4-2 to TRBJ2-1; 13 nucleotides align to TRBD2. J lost 1 base, V lost 1 base, and 4 bases had no gene match. Germline CDR1 is LGHNA and CDR2 is YNFKEQ. This CDR3 has 18 residues.

V gene TRBV29-1 combines with J gene TRBJ2-2, with D uncertain. The CDR3 loop spans 11 amino acids. Germline CDR1 SQVTM, CDR2 ANQGSEA. Trimming took off 4 bases at V and 6 bases at J, with 6 bases between the two ends. The CDR3 is CSVVRAGELFF. CDR3 bases: TGCAGCGTTGTGCGCGCCGGGGAGCTGTTTTTT.

The J gene is TRBJ2-5, the V gene TRBV7-2, with TRBD2 matching over 10 bases. The CDR3 is 19 residues long. The trim removed 0 bases at V and 5 bases at J, leaving 15 bases unmatched. Germline V gene sequence: CDR1 SGHTA, CDR2 FQGNSA. This CDR3 is CASSLASLAGVPMRETQYF. The CDR3 coding sequence is TGTGCCAGCAGCTTAGCGAGCCTAGCGGGAGTTCCGATGAGGGAGACCCAGTACTTC.

V and J are TRBV12-3 or TRBV12-4 and TRBJ1-5; D gene unclear. V lost 2 bases, J lost 4 bases, and 6 bases lay in between. The CDR3 has 13 residues. This chain's CDR3 is CASSLSGNQPQHF. Here the CDR3 DNA reads TGTGCCAGCAGTTTAAGTGGGAATCAGCCCCAGCATTTT.

The sample holds a few counts of this clone. The V and J genes are TRBV7-9 and TRBJ2-7, with D perhaps assigned TRBD1 or TRBD2 (5 bases each). The V end was cut by 4 bases, the J end by 9 bases, with 16 bases between. Germline lookup yields CDR1 SEHNR and CDR2 FQNEAQ (reference sequence). This CDR3 has 13 amino acids. CDR3 DNA: TGTGCCAGCAGCTCTCTAGGGGCTCGGGGGCAGTACTTC. As protein: CASSSLGARGQYF.

The chain combines TRBV18 with TRBJ2-7, with 7 positions matching TRBD2. The V and J ends lost 6 bases and 4 bases, in that order; junction bases with no gene match: 6. In germline, CDR1 is KGHSH, CDR2 LQKENI. This CDR3 comprises 13 residues. CDR3 sequence reads: CASSNGRSYEQYF. CDR3 bases: TGTGCCAGCTCCAACGGGAGGTCGTACGAGCAGTACTTC.

The genes are TRBV10-3 and TRBJ2-7, with TRBD1 identical over 8 bases. This CDR3 is built from 14 residues. V gave up 6 bases and J gave up 6 bases; unmatched junction bases: 10. Germline lookup yields CDR1 ENHRY and CDR2 SYGVKD. The DNA for the CDR3 is TGTGCCATCAGGCAAGAGGACAGGGTAGGCGAGCAGTACTTC. Translating it yields CAIRQEDRVGEQYF.